This entry is about one T cell receptor (beta chain). The data were produced by immunoSEQ multiplex PCR, yet TCRdb's version contains in-frame clones alone and is incomplete. In the table there are more than 200,000 clones, about 83% of which are singletons. The entry originates in a study of blood T cell repertoires in COVID-19. V dropped 3 bases and J dropped 4 bases, with 6 bases sitting between them. Germline V gene lookup returns CDR1 SGHAT and CDR2 FQNNGV. The CDR3 has 13 amino acids. This clonotype originated in a man aged 35 to 55 with active or convalescent COVID-19. V gene TRBV11-2 combines with J gene TRBJ2-2; no clear D. The sample consisted of peripheral blood. The CDR3 nucleotides read TGTGCCAGCAGCTTCTCCAGCACCGGGGAGCTGTTTTTT. This encodes CASSFSSTGELFF.